This TCR beta chain was identified in a study of cytomegalovirus exposure and HLA in healthy donors. Produced via immunoSEQ multiplex PCR; TCRdb's table is partial and in-frame only. The sample carries 65,000 or so clones, roughly 94% recorded once. The germline V and J ends were trimmed by 2 bases and 3 bases, with 11 bases remaining between them. The CDR3 has 14 amino acids. The V gene's germline CDR1 is SGHTA and CDR2 FQGTGA. The chain links TRBV7-3 to TRBJ2-7, with a weak D call TRBD2 (5 bases). This clonotype was obtained from a man in his late teens or twenties in good health and CMV-seropositive. Sequencing input: PBMCs. CDR3: CASSLGGSGYEQYF. The CDR3 DNA reads TGTGCCAGCAGCTTAGGTGGGAGTGGCTACGAGCAGTACTTC.